This TCR beta chain was recovered during a study of blood T cell repertoires in COVID-19. V shed 0 bases and J shed 4 bases, with 5 bases lying between them. Germline values: CDR1 GTSNPN, CDR2 SVGIG (reference sequence). There are 12 residues in the CDR3. Libraries were prepared by immunoSEQ multiplex PCR; TCRdb keeps only in-frame clonotypes and omits some of them. The sample contains 250,000 or so clones, approximately 88% of which appear only once. Specimen: peripheral blood. This chain uses TRBV30 with TRBJ2-3; D gene uncertain. This sequence was found in a middle-aged woman who had recovered from COVID-19. DNA for the CDR3: TGTGCCTGGAGTGTACTGTCAGATACGCAGTATTTT. Protein product: CAWSVLSDTQYF.